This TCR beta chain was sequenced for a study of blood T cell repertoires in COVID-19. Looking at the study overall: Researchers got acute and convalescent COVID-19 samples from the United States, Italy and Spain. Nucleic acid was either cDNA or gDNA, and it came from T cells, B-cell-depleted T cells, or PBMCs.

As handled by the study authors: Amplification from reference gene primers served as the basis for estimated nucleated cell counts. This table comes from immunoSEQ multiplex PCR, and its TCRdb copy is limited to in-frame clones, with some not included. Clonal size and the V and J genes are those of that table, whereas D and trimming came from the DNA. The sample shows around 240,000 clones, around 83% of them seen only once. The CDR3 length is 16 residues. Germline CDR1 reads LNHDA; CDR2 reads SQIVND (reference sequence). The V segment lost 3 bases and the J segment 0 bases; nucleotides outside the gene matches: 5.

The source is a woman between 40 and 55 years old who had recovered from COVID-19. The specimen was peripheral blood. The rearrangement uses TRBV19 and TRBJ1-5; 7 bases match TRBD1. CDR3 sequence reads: CASSIDPGGSNQPQHF. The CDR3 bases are TGTGCCAGTAGTATCGACCCAGGGGGTAGCAATCAGCCCCAGCATTTT.